Listed here are 13 T cell receptor beta chains from one sample, sequenced in a study of T cells after yellow fever vaccination. From the 5' RACE reads, TCRdb called clonotypes with MiXCR, one entry per CDR3 protein. In the table there are about 580,000 distinct CDR3 sequences, roughly a sixth of which are singletons. The sequencing used PBMCs, collected about 5 days after the first yellow fever vaccination. The source is a man between 18 and 35 years old who received the YFV17D yellow fever vaccine.

V is TRBV5-1 and J is TRBJ1-5; D is undetermined. Germline-derived CDR1 and CDR2 are SGHRS and YFSETQ. CDR3 length: 15 residues. Trimming cost V 2 bases and J 3 bases, with 12 bases left between them. The CDR3 sequence: CASSLWGGDNQPQHF. DNA for the CDR3: TGCGCCAGCAGCTTATGGGGTGGTGACAATCAGCCCCAGCATTTT.

With regard to this clonotype: The junction and the germline gene differ at one end; a read error may be behind it. The chain employs TRBV20-1 and TRBJ2-1; 9 nucleotides line up with TRBD2. The germline CDR1 and CDR2 sequences are DFQATT and SNEGSKA (reference sequence). CDR3 length: 14 amino acids. This CDR3 is CSASQAGGRNEQFF. Written as DNA, the CDR3 is TGTAGTGCTAGTCAGGCGGGGGGGCGAAATGAGCAGTTCTTC.

The genes are TRBV7-2 and TRBJ2-3, with a tentative D call TRBD2 (6 bases). CDR1 and CDR2 from the germline V gene are SGHTA and FQGNSA. V lost 0 bases, J lost 0 bases, and 10 bases lay in between. This CDR3 spans 16 amino acids. CDR3 sequence: CASSLAGGASTDTQYF. The CDR3 DNA sequence: TGTGCCAGCAGCTTAGCAGGCGGGGCGAGCACAGATACGCAGTATTTT.

The chain uses TRBV7-2 and TRBJ2-5, with 9 bases fitting TRBD2. V lost 7 bases to trimming and J lost 3 bases; unmatched junction nucleotides: 12. Per the germline V gene, CDR1 is SGHTA and CDR2 is FQGNSA. CDR3 length equals 16 residues. The CDR3 sequence is CASIEIRASGEETQYF. CDR3 nucleotide sequence: TGTGCCAGCATCGAAATCCGGGCTAGCGGGGAAGAGACCCAGTACTTC. Combining the CDR3 with reference TRBV7-2 and TRBJ2-5 gives the whole variable domain GAGVSQSPSNKVTEKGKDVELRCDPISGHTALYWYRQSLGQGLEFLIYFQGNSAPDKSGLPSDRFSAERTGGSVSTLTIQRTQQEDSAVYLCASIEIRASGEETQYFGPGTRLLVL.

V gene TRBV12-3 or TRBV12-4 combines with J gene TRBJ2-7; 10 nucleotides match TRBD1. The CDR3 covers 13 residues. V was pared by 4 bases and J by 8 bases, with 5 bases of the junction left unmatched. CDR3 in amino acids: CASSSGDRGKQYV. The CDR3 region has the DNA TGTGCCAGCAGTTCGGGGGACAGGGGCAAGCAGTACGTC.

This clonotype occurred a few times. The rearrangement links TRBV24-1 to TRBJ2-3, with TRBD1 matching 8 bases. CDR1 KGHDR and CDR2 SFDVKD come from the germline V gene. The V segment lost 3 bases and the J segment 0 bases; nucleotides outside the gene matches: 4. This CDR3 has 16 amino acids. CDR3 region: CATSDRQGLSTDTQYF. CDR3 bases: TGTGCCACCAGTGATCGACAGGGGCTAAGCACAGATACGCAGTATTTT.

This clonotype was detected only a few times. This rearrangement joins TRBV7-3 to TRBJ2-1; TRBD1 is a possible D gene (6 bases). The CDR3 has 13 amino acids. V gave up 7 bases and J gave up 10 bases, with 17 bases separating them. Germline lookup yields CDR1 SGHTA and CDR2 FQGTGA. The CDR3, as DNA: TGTGCCAGCAAGGCAGGGGTGGGTAGCGAGCAGTTCTTC. Translated, it gives CASKAGVGSEQFF.

This clonotype was seen a few times. J is TRBJ2-2 and V is TRBV20-1, with D unresolved. Germline assignment: CDR1 DFQATT and CDR2 SNEGSKA (reference sequence). This CDR3 contains 14 residues. The ends were cut back, 0 bases at V and 4 bases at J, with 9 bases in the middle. The CDR3 coding sequence is TGCAGTGCTAGAGATCCCCGTGCCACCGGGGAGCTGTTTTTT. Encoded protein: CSARDPRATGELFF.

The chain recombines TRBV4-1 with TRBJ2-2; 14 nucleotides line up with TRBD2. This CDR3 is built from 21 residues. J lost 4 bases, V lost 5 bases, and 18 bases had no gene match. The germline CDR1 and CDR2 sequences are MGHRA and YSYEKL. Here the CDR3 reads CASSAANVPGLAGAGTGELFF. The CDR3 region has the DNA TGCGCCAGCAGCGCTGCAAACGTCCCGGGACTAGCGGGGGCGGGCACCGGGGAGCTGTTTTTT.

This rearrangement joins TRBV5-1 to TRBJ2-5, with TRBD1 matching 7 bases. The ends lost 4 bases at V and 5 bases at J; junction bases unmatched: 14. The CDR3 covers 16 residues. The germline V gene has CDR1 SGHRS and CDR2 YFSETQ. The CDR3 sequence: CASSGWPGQTGETQYF. Here the CDR3 DNA reads TGCGCCAGCAGCGGATGGCCGGGACAGACCGGGGAGACCCAGTACTTC.

This chain uses TRBV4-2 with TRBJ1-6; possible D gene TRBD1, 5 bases. This CDR3 spans 13 amino acids. The V end lost 1 base, the J end lost 8 bases, and 6 bases lay between the germline ends. Germline CDR1 is LGHNA and CDR2 is YNFKEQ. This chain's CDR3 is CASSQGGYSPLHF. CDR3 nucleotides: TGTGCCAGCAGCCAAGGGGGGTATTCACCCCTCCACTTT.

The rearrangement uses TRBV6-2 or TRBV6-3 and TRBJ2-2; maybe TRBD2 (5 bases). The CDR3 runs to 14 residues. The germline CDR1 and CDR2 sequences are MNHEY and SVGEGT. V dropped 7 bases and J dropped 4 bases, with 13 bases sitting between them. CDR3 region: CASTAVRGTGELFF. CDR3 sequence (DNA): TGTGCCAGCACCGCCGTCCGGGGCACCGGGGAGCTGTTTTTT.

The rearrangement links TRBV30 to TRBJ1-2; no firm D call. Germline loops: CDR1 GTSNPN, CDR2 SVGIG (reference sequence). The CDR3 extends over 12 amino acids. Trimming took 1 base from V and 2 from J, leaving 5 bases between them. The CDR3 reads CAWSAQNYGYTF. CDR3 coding DNA: TGTGCCTGGAGTGCACAGAACTATGGCTACACCTTC.